These 17 T cell receptor beta chains came from one sample sequenced in a study of shared clonotypes between healthy human individuals (dated by TCRdb to about 2020). CD8 naive samples consisted of CD45RO-negative cells that were positively selected for CCR7, yielding a CD45RA+CCR7+ population without TemRA cells. The library was produced with the immunoSEQ multiplex PCR assay. The immuneACCESS repertoire file appears here via TCRdb, limited to in-frame rearrangements. These files lack a portion of the clones; in checked studies, under half of the deficit traces to unresolved V genes, and the cause of the others is not known. In this sample the table shows 2 million to 2.5 million clones, less than 95% of which occur a single time. Together, the top ten hold 0.85% to 1.2% of the sample. The sample consisted of naive CD8+ T cells sorted from blood. In light of the paper, this sample's cell subset or site label describes: CD45RA+CCR7+. The receptors were sampled from a man between 18 and 29 years old in good health.

The chain recombines TRBV5-4 with TRBJ1-2; no clear D. Germline V gene sequence: CDR1 SGHNT, CDR2 YYREEE (reference sequence). The ends were cut back, 0 bases at V and 8 bases at J, with 8 bases in the middle. The CDR3 has 12 residues. In DNA form, the CDR3 reads TGTGCCAGCAGCTTGGGGCAGGCCGGCTACACCTTC. Its translation is CASSLGQAGYTF.

The chain has TRBV28 and TRBJ1-2; 10 positions match TRBD1. The CDR3 loop spans 15 amino acids. J lost 7 bases, V lost 4 bases, and 9 bases had no gene match. Germline V lookup: CDR1 MDHEN, CDR2 SYDVKM. CDR3 nucleotides: TGTGCCAGCAGTTACCCCGGGACAGGGGAAGGTGGCTACACCTTC. Encoded protein: CASSYPGTGEGGYTF.

This rearrangement joins TRBV5-4 to TRBJ2-7; no clear D. This CDR3 contains 11 residues. Trimming pared 3 bases from V and 7 bases from J, leaving 8 bases between. Germline CDR1 is SGHNT and CDR2 is YYREEE (reference sequence). The CDR3 DNA reads TGTGCCAGCAGCTCCATGGGGGAGCAGTACTTC. Amino acids: CASSSMGEQYF.

This chain links TRBV6-5 with TRBJ1-2; TRBD1 might be the D (5 bases). Trimming stripped 2 bases from V and 6 bases from J, with 13 bases between. The length of the CDR3 is 14 residues. In germline, CDR1 is MNHEY, CDR2 SVGAGI. Written as DNA, the CDR3 is TGTGCCAGCAGTTACCTTGACAGTCCGAATGGCTACACCTTC. It is translated as CASSYLDSPNGYTF.

V and J are TRBV27 and TRBJ2-7, with D uncertain. The germline V gene encodes CDR1 MNHEY and CDR2 SMNVEV (reference sequence). CDR3 size: 14 residues. V shed 1 base and J shed 4 bases, with 11 bases lying between them. CDR3 DNA sequence: TGTGCCAGCAGTTTATTAGATTCGTTTTACGAGCAGTACTTC. Its protein is CASSLLDSFYEQYF.

The chain couples TRBV6-1 to TRBJ2-2; TRBD1 might be the D (6 bases). The V end lost 3 bases, the J end lost 4 bases, and 18 bases lay between the germline ends. CDR1 is MNHNS and CDR2 is SASEGT in the germline V gene. The CDR3 is 17 residues long. In nucleotides, the CDR3 is TGTGCCAGCAGTGACCAAACCGGGACACAGGGCACCGGGGAGCTGTTTTTT. Amino acids: CASSDQTGTQGTGELFF.

The chain links TRBV6-1 to TRBJ1-6; D unresolved. Trimming removed 3 bases from V and 0 bases from J, with 18 bases in between. The CDR3 totals 19 residues. Looked up from germline, CDR1 is MNHNS and CDR2 is SASEGT. CDR3 sequence (DNA): TGTGCCAGCAGTGACCTTTGGGCCTGGGCAGACTCCTATAATTCACCCCTCCACTTT. This gives the protein CASSDLWAWADSYNSPLHF.

Notes on this clone: Other DNA sequences in this sample translate to the same CDR3. The chain links TRBV7-9 to TRBJ2-5, with TRBD2 matching 10 bases. Germline loops: CDR1 SEHNR, CDR2 FQNEAQ (reference sequence). Germline trimming cut 1 base from V and 2 bases from J; bases unmatched to any gene: 1. The CDR3 loop spans 15 amino acids. The CDR3 DNA follows: TGTGCCAGCAGCTTAGTACTAGCGGGACAAGAGACCCAGTACTTC. This translates into CASSLVLAGQETQYF.

V gene TRBV27 combines with J gene TRBJ2-3, with D maybe TRBD2 (6 bases). V lost 5 bases and J lost 7, with 16 bases in between. Germline V gene data show CDR1 as MNHEY and CDR2 as SMNVEV (reference sequence). The CDR3 runs to 14 residues. CDR3 protein: CASSPGLSDYTQYF. Here the CDR3 DNA reads TGTGCCAGCAGTCCGGGACTTTCAGACTATACGCAGTATTTT.

J is TRBJ2-5 and V is TRBV11-2, with D uncertain. Trimming removed 5 bases at V and 2 bases at J, with 15 bases between. Per germline, CDR1 SGHAT and CDR2 FQNNGV. The CDR3 extends over 15 amino acids. The chain's CDR3 is CASSQGRLRQETQYF. DNA for the CDR3: TGTGCCAGCAGCCAAGGACGGTTGAGGCAAGAGACCCAGTACTTC.

The rearrangement links TRBV4-1 to TRBJ1-2; 9 nucleotides align to TRBD1. J was trimmed by 4 bases and V by 3 bases; bases with no gene match: 18. CDR1 and CDR2 from the germline V gene are MGHRA and YSYEKL. The CDR3 is 19 residues long. In DNA form, the CDR3 reads TGCGCCAGCAGCCAGCATCCGGGACAGGGACGTCCTGGAATCTATGGCTACACCTTC. This sequence encodes CASSQHPGQGRPGIYGYTF.

This chain uses TRBV6-6 with TRBJ2-7; the D is unclear. V lost 6 bases and J 2 bases, leaving 8 bases between the germline ends. Germline V gives CDR1 MNHNY, CDR2 SVGAGI (reference sequence). This CDR3 contains 12 residues. Here the CDR3 reads CASRQGTYEQYF. In DNA, the CDR3 is TGTGCCAGCAGGCAAGGTACCTACGAGCAGTACTTC.

The J gene is TRBJ1-5, the V gene TRBV4-1; no definite D call. The germline V and J ends were trimmed by 5 bases and 6 bases, with 14 bases remaining between them. This CDR3 contains 14 residues. Germline V lookup: CDR1 MGHRA, CDR2 YSYEKL. CDR3 protein: CASSATSVSQPQHF. CDR3 in DNA: TGCGCCAGCAGCGCTACATCCGTCAGTCAGCCCCAGCATTTT.

V gene TRBV4-1 combines with J gene TRBJ1-1, with 8 positions matching TRBD1. Germline CDR1 MGHRA, CDR2 YSYEKL. This CDR3 has 15 residues. The V and J ends lost 3 bases and 1 base, in that order; junction bases with no gene match: 4. CDR3 sequence: CASSHRTGQNTEAFF. Here the CDR3 DNA reads TGCGCCAGCAGCCACAGGACAGGGCAGAACACTGAAGCTTTCTTT.

The chain couples TRBV7-9 to TRBJ2-7; D unresolved. V lost 0 bases, J lost 2 bases, and 8 bases lay in between. The length of the CDR3 is 14 residues. Germline-derived CDR1 and CDR2 are SEHNR and FQNEAQ (reference sequence). The CDR3 loop is CASSLALQTYEQYF. CDR3 DNA: TGTGCCAGCAGCTTAGCCCTTCAAACCTACGAGCAGTACTTC. Variable domain in full (rest from reference TRBV7-9 and TRBJ2-7): DTGVSQNPRHKITKRGQNVTFRCDPISEHNRLYWYRQTLGQGPEFLTYFQNEAQLEKSRLLSDRFSAERPKGSFSTLEIQRTEQGDSAMYLCASSLALQTYEQYFGPGTRLTVT.

This clone was recorded once. J is TRBJ2-7 and V is TRBV11-2, with TRBD2 matching 9 bases. Germline trimming cut 5 bases from V and 3 bases from J; bases unmatched to any gene: 11. The germline CDR1 and CDR2 sequences are SGHAT and FQNNGV. The CDR3 runs to 16 residues. The CDR3 sequence: CASSHRGREGHYEQYF. The CDR3 nucleotides are TGTGCCAGCAGCCACCGGGGGCGGGAGGGCCACTACGAGCAGTACTTC. Drawing the rest from reference TRBV11-2 and TRBJ2-7, the complete variable domain is EAGVAQSPRYKIIEKRQSVAFWCNPISGHATLYWYQQILGQGPKLLIQFQNNGVVDDSQLPKDRFSAERLKGVDSTLKIQPAKLEDSAVYLCASSHRGREGHYEQYFGPGTRLTVT.

The chain has TRBV4-3 and TRBJ2-2, with 9 bases aligning to TRBD2. Trimming took 0 bases from V and 3 from J; bases not matched to a gene: 5. The CDR3 spans 17 residues. Germline loops: CDR1 LGHNA, CDR2 YSLEER. CDR3 amino acids: CASSQDWREGDTGELFF. In DNA, the CDR3 is TGCGCCAGCAGCCAAGACTGGCGGGAGGGTGACACCGGGGAGCTGTTTTTT.